Presented here are 2 T cell receptor beta chains from one specimen sequenced in a study of blood T cell repertoires in COVID-19. Assay: immunoSEQ multiplex PCR; the TCRdb copy retains only in-frame clones and omits some. The table has 110,000 to 150,000 clones, 85% to 90% seen once. The sample consisted of peripheral blood. These receptors originate from a woman of 80 years or more with acute or convalescent COVID-19.

The V gene is TRBV11-3, the J gene TRBJ2-1; 14 nucleotides align to TRBD2. CDR3 length: 18 amino acids. Trimming took 2 bases from V and 0 from J; bases not matched to a gene: 3. Looked up from germline, CDR1 is SGHNT and CDR2 is YENEEA. The CDR3 is CASSLRTSGRSSYNEQFF. The CDR3 nucleotides read TGTGCCAGCAGCTTACGGACTAGCGGGAGGAGCTCCTACAATGAGCAGTTCTTC.

This clone has a single count. The CDR3 loop reads CASSLGFRDSKETQYF. Here the CDR3 DNA reads TGTGCCAGCAGCTTGGGTTTTCGAGACTCTAAAGAGACCCAGTACTTC. The chain has TRBV5-8 and TRBJ2-5; D is unresolved. CDR1 is SGHTS and CDR2 is YDEGEE in the germline V gene. Trimming removed 0 bases from V and 3 bases from J, with 15 bases in between. There are 16 residues in the CDR3. Looking up the rest from reference TRBV5-8 and TRBJ2-5 gives the full variable domain: EAGVTQSPTHLIKTRGQQATLRCSPISGHTSVYWYQQALGLGLQFLLWYDEGEERNRGNFPPRFSGRQFPNYSSELNVNALELEDSALYLCASSLGFRDSKETQYFGPGTRLLVL.